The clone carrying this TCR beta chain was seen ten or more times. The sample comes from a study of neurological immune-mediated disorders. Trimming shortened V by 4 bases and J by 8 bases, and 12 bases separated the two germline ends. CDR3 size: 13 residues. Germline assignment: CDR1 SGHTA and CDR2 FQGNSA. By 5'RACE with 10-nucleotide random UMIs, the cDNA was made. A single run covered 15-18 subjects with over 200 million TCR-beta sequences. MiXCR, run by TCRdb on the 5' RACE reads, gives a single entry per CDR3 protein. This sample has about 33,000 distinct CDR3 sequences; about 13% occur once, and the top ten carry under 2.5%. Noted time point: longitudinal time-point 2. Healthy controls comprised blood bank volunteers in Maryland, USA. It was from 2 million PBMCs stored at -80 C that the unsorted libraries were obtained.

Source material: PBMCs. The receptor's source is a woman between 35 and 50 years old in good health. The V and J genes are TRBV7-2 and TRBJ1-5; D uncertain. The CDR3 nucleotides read TGTGCCAGCAGCTCCCTGCCCCAGAAGCCCCAGCATTTT. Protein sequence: CASSSLPQKPQHF.